A single T cell receptor (beta chain) is shown here with its context. Its antigen is not identified. Via MiXCR, TCRdb re-called the RT-PCR reads, giving one row per CDR3 protein. The data hold about 500,000 distinct CDR3 sequences, with approximately 16% observed a single time. The data were obtained in a study of response to subunit inactivated influenza vaccine. General observations from the study: With each seasonal influenza vaccination, the authors suggested, few new T cells are recruited.

With 1 base removed from V and 10 bases from J, the gap between germline ends came to 11 bases. The CDR3 is made up of 13 amino acids. Germline CDR1 SGHTA, CDR2 FQGNSA. The V call is TRBV7-2, the J call TRBJ2-4, with D perhaps being TRBD1 or TRBD2 (5 bases each). The origin of this receptor is a man aged 50 to 69 who received an inactivated influenza vaccine. The sequencing here drew on CD4+ T cells sorted from PBMCs, taken roughly 24 months after vaccination. The CDR3 DNA reads as TGTGCCAGCAGCTTAGGATCCGGGACGATTCAGTACTTC. This translates into CASSLGSGTIQYF.